The T cell receptor (beta chain) under discussion was sequenced for a study of cytomegalovirus exposure and HLA in healthy donors. As to this clone: Its antigen is unidentified.

Whole-study findings and limits: CMV serostatus stood as the only immune exposure information on hand.

Germline loops: CDR1 SGHTA, CDR2 FQGNSA. J gave up 2 bases and V 6 bases, and 7 bases lay outside the gene matches. This CDR3 has 15 residues. The PCR had 60 Vbeta and 13 Jbeta primers. Some clones are missing from TCRdb's copy, which holds only in-frame ones; the method was immunoSEQ multiplex PCR. This repertoire shows 150,000 or so clones, 65% to 80% found once; its top ten account for roughly 4%. V and J are TRBV7-2 and TRBJ1-5; 7 positions match TRBD1. The sequenced material came from PBMCs. This receptor was identified in a woman between 40 and 50 years old in good health and CMV-seronegative. CDR3 sequence: CASSSTGVRNQPQHF. CDR3 nucleotides: TGTGCCAGCAGTTCTACAGGGGTCCGCAATCAGCCCCAGCATTTT.